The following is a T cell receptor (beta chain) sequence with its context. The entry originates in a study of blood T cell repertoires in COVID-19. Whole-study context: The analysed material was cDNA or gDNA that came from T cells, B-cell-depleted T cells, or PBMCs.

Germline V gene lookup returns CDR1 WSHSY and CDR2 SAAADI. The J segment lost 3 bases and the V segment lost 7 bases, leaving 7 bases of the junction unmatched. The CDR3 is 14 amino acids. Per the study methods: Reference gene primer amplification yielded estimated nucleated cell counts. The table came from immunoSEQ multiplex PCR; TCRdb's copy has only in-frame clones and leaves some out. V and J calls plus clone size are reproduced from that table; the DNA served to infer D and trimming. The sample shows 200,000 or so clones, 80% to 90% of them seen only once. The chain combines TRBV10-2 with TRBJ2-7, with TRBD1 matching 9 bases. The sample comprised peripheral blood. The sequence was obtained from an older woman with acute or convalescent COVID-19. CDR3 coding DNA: TGCGCCAGCAAAGATAGGACAGGGGACTACGAGCAGTACTTC. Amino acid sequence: CASKDRTGDYEQYF.